The present TCR beta chain was sequenced within a study of blood T cell repertoires in COVID-19. Turning to the study itself: T cells, B-cell-depleted T cells, or PBMCs provided the cDNA or gDNA that served as material.

The CDR3 extends over 12 amino acids. Germline loops: CDR1 LNHDA, CDR2 SQIVND (reference sequence). Trimming stripped 5 bases from V and 4 bases from J, with 6 bases between. Assay: immunoSEQ multiplex PCR; the TCRdb copy retains only in-frame clones and omits some. Among roughly 190,000 clones listed, about 86% were seen once. Sample: peripheral blood. The sequence came from a young man with active or convalescent COVID-19. The V and J genes are TRBV19 and TRBJ1-5; D is ambiguous. The CDR3 nucleotides are TGTGCCAGTAGTCGAGGGAATCAGCCCCAGCATTTT. Protein sequence: CASSRGNQPQHF.